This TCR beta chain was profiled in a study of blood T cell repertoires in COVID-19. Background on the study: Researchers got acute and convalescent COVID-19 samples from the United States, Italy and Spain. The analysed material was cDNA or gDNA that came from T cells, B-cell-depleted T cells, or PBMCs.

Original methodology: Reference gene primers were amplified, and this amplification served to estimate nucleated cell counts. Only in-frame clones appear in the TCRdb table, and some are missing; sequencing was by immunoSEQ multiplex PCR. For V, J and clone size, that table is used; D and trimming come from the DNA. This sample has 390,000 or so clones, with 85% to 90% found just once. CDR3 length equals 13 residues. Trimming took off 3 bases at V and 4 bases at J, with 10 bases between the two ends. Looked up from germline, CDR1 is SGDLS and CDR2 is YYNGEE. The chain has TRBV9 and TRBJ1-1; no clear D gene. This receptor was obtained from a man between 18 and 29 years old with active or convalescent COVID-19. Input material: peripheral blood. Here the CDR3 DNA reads TGTGCCAGCAGCGCCGAAAGCATCACTGAAGCTTTCTTT. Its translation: CASSAESITEAFF.